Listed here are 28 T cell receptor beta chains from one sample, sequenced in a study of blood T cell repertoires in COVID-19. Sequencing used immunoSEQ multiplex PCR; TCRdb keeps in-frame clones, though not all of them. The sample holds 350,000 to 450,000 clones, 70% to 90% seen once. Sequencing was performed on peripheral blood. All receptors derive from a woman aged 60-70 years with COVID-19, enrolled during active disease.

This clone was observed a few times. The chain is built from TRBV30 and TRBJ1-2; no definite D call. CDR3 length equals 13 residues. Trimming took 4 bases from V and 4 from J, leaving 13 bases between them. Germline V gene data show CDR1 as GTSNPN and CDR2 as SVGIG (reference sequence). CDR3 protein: CAWTGKGGYGYTF. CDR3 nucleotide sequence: TGTGCCTGGACGGGGAAAGGAGGCTATGGCTACACCTTC.

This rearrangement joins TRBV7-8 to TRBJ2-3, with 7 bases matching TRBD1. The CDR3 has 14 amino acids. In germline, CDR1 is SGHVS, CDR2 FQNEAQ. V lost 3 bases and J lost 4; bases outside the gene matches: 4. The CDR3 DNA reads TGTGCCAGCAGCTTTTTTCAGGGGGCAGATACGCAGTATTTT. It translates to CASSFFQGADTQYF. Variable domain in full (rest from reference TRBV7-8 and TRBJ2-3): GAGVSQSPRYKVAKRGQDVALRCDPISGHVSLFWYQQALGQGPEFLTYFQNEAQLDKSGLPSDRFFAERPEGSVSTLKIQRTQQEDSAVYLCASSFFQGADTQYFGPGTRLTVL.

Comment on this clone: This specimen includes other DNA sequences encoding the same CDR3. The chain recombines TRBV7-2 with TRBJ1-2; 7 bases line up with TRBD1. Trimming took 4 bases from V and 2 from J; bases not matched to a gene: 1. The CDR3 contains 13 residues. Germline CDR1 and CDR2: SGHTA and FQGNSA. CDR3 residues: CASSSGQNYGYTF. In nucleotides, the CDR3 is TGTGCCAGCAGCTCGGGACAGAACTATGGCTACACCTTC.

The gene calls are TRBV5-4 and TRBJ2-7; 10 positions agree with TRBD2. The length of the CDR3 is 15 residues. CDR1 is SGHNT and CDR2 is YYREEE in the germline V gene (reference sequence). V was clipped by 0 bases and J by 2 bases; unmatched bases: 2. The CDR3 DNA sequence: TGTGCCAGCAGCTTGGAGCGGGGGGGCCCCTACGAGCAGTACTTC. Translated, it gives CASSLERGGPYEQYF.

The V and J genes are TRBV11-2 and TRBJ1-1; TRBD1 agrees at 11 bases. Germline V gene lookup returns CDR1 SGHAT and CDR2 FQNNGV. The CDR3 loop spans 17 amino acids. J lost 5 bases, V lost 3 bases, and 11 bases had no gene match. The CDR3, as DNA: TGTGCCAGCAGCTTCACCGGGACAGGGGGATTCAAGACTGAAGCTTTCTTT. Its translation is CASSFTGTGGFKTEAFF.

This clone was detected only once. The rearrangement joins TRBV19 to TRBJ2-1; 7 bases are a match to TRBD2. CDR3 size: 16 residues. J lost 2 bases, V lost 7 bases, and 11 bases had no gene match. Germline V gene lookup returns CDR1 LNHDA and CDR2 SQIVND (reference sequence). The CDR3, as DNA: TGTGCCAGTAACCGGGGGAGGGGAGGTCCCTACAATGAGCAGTTCTTC. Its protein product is CASNRGRGGPYNEQFF.

The CDR3 reads CASSEFRGSSNYGYTF. In DNA form, the CDR3 reads TGTGCCAGCAGCGAGTTCAGGGGGTCTTCTAACTATGGCTACACCTTC. V and J are TRBV7-9 and TRBJ1-2; 7 positions agree with TRBD1. The length of the CDR3 is 16 residues. Per germline, CDR1 SEHNR and CDR2 FQNEAQ (reference sequence). V trimming: 5 bases; J trimming: 0 bases; junction bases outside the gene matches: 9.

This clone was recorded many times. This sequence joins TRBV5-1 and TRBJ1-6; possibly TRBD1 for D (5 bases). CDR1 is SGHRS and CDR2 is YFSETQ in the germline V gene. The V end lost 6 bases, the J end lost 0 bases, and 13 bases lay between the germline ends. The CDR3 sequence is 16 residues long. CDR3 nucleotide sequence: TGCGCCAGCACCATGCAGGGAAGCTCCTATAATTCACCCCTCCACTTT. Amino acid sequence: CASTMQGSSYNSPLHF. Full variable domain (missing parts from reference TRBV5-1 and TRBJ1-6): KAGVTQTPRYLIKTRGQQVTLSCSPISGHRSVSWYQQTPGQGLQFLFEYFSETQRNKGNFPGRFSGRQFSNSRSEMNVSTLELGDSALYLCASTMQGSSYNSPLHFGNGTRLTVT.

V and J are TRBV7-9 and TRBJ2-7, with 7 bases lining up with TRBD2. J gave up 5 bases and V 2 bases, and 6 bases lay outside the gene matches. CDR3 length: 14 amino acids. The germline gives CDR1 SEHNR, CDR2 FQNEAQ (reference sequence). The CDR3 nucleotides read TGTGCCAGCAGCTTATTGCTGGCGGGGGACGAGCAGTACTTC. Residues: CASSLLLAGDEQYF.

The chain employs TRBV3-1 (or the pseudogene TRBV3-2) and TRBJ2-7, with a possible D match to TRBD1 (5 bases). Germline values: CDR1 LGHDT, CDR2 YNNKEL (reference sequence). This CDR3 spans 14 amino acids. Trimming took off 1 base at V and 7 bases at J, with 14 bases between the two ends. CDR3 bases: TGTGCCAGCAGCCAAGTTGAAGGGGTTGGGGAGCAGTACTTC. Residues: CASSQVEGVGEQYF.

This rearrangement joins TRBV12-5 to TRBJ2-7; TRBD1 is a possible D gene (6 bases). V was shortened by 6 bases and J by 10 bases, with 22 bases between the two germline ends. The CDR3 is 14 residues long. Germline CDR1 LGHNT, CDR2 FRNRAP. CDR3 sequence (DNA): TGTGCTAGTGGCCCCCCGGGACACCTTAGAGGCCAGTACTTC. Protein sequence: CASGPPGHLRGQYF.

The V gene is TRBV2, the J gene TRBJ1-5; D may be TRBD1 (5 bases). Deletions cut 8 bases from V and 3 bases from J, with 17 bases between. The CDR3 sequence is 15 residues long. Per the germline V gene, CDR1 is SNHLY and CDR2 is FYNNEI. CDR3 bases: TGTGCCAGCGACGCCCAGGGAAATCCCAATCAGCCCCAGCATTTT. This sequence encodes CASDAQGNPNQPQHF.

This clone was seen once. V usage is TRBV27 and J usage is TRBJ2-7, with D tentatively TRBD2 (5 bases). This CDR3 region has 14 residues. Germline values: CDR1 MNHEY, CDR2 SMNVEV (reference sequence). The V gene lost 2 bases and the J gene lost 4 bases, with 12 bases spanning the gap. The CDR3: CASSLQIRGYEQYF. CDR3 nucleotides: TGTGCCAGCAGTTTACAAATACGGGGTTACGAGCAGTACTTC.

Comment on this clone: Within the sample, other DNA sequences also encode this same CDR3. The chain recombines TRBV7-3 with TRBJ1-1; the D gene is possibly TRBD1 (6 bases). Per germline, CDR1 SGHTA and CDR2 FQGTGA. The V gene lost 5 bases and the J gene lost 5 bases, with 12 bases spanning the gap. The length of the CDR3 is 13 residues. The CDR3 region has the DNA TGTGCCAGCAGCCCACAGGGAGGGACTGAAGCTTTCTTT. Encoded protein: CASSPQGGTEAFF.

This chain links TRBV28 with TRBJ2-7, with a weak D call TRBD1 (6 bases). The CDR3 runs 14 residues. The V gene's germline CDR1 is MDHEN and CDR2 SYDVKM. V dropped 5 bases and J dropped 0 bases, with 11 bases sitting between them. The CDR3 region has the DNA TGTGCCAGCAGTCTGAAACAGGGCTCCTACGAGCAGTACTTC. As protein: CASSLKQGSYEQYF. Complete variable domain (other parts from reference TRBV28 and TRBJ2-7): DVKVTQSSRYLVKRTGEKVFLECVQDMDHENMFWYRQDPGLGLRLIYFSYDVKMKEKGDIPEGYSVSREKKERFSLILESASTNQTSMYLCASSLKQGSYEQYFGPGTRLTVT.

CDR3 amino acids: CASSRNEGGYEQYF. In nucleotides, the CDR3 is TGTGCCAGCAGCCGGAACGAGGGAGGCTACGAGCAGTACTTC. The rearrangement joins TRBV7-2 to TRBJ2-7, with D possibly being TRBD2 (6 bases). The CDR3 covers 14 residues. The V and J ends lost 5 bases and 3 bases respectively, with 14 bases between them. Looked up from germline, CDR1 is SGHTA and CDR2 is FQGNSA.

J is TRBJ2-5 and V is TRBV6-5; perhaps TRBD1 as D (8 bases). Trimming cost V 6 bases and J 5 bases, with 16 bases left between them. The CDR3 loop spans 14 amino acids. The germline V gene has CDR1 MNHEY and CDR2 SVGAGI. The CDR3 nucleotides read TGTGCCAGCAGGAGAGGACAGGGAGGGGAGACCCAGTACTTC. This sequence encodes CASRRGQGGETQYF.

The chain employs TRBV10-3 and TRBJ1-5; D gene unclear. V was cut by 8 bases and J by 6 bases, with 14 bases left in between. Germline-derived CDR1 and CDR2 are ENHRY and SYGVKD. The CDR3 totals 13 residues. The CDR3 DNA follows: TGTGCCATCGGGCAAGCTTTGGTTCAGCCCCAGCATTTT. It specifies CAIGQALVQPQHF.

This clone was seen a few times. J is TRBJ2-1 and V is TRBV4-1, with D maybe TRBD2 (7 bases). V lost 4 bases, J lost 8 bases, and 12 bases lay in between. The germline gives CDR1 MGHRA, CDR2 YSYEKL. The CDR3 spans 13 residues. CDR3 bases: TGCGCCAGCAGCCCGGGGGGCAGCTATGAGCAGTTCTTC. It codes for CASSPGGSYEQFF.

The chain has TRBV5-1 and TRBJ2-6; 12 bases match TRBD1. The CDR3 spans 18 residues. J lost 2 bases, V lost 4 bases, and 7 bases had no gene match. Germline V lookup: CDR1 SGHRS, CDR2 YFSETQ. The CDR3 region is CASSREGQGATGANVLTF. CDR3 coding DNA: TGCGCCAGCAGCCGAGAGGGACAGGGGGCGACTGGGGCCAACGTCCTGACTTTC.

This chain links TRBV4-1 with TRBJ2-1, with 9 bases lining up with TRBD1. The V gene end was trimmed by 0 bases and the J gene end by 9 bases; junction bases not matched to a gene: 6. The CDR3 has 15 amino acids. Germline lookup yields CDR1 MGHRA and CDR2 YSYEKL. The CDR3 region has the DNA TGCGCCAGCAGCCAAGAGGGACAGGGTGCGGCTGAGCAGTTCTTC. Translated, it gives CASSQEGQGAAEQFF.

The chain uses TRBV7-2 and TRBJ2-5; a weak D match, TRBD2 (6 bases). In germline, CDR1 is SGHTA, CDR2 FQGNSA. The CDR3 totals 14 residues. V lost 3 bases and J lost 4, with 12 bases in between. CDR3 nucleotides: TGTGCCAGCAGCTTCGGGACCGGGGGAGAGACCCAGTACTTC. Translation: CASSFGTGGETQYF. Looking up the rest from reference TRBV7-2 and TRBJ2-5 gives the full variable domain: GAGVSQSPSNKVTEKGKDVELRCDPISGHTALYWYRQSLGQGLEFLIYFQGNSAPDKSGLPSDRFSAERTGGSVSTLTIQRTQQEDSAVYLCASSFGTGGETQYFGPGTRLLVL.

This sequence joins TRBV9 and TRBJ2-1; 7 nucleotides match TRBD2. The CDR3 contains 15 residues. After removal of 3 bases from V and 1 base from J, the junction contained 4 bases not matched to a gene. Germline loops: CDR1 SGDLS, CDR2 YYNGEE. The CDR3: CASSAPSGSYNEQFF. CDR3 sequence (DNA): TGTGCCAGCAGCGCCCCTAGCGGATCCTACAATGAGCAGTTCTTC.

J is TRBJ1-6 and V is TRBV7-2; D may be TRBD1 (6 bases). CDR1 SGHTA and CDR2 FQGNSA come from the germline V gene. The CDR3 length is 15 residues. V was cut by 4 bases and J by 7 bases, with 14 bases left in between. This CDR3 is CASSSRTVQNSPLHF. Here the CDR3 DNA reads TGTGCCAGCAGCTCCCGGACAGTCCAAAATTCACCCCTCCACTTT.

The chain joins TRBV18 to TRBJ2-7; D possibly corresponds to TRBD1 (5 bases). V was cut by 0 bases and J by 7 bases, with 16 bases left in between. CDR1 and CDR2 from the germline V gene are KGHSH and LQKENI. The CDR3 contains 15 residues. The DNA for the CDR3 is TGTGCCAGCTCACCACCGTCCACCAGTCCAGGGGAGCAGTACTTC. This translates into CASSPPSTSPGEQYF.

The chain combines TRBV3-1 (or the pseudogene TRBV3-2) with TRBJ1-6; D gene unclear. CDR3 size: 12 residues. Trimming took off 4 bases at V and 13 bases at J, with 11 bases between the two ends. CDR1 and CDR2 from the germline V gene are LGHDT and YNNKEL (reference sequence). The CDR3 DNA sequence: TGTGCCAGCAGCCTCCGAACGAGGCCCCTCCACTTT. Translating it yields CASSLRTRPLHF.

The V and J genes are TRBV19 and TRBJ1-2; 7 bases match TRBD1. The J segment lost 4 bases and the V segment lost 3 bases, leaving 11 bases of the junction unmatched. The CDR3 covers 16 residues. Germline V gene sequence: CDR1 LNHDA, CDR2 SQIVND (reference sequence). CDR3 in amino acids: CASSIPDRLTFYGYTF. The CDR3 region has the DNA TGTGCCAGTAGTATCCCGGACAGGCTAACCTTCTATGGCTACACCTTC.

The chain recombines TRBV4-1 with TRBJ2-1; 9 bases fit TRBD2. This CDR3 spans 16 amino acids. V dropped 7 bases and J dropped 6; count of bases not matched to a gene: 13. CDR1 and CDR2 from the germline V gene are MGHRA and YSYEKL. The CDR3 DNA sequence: TGCGCCAGCAACCAGGGCCCGGCTAGCGGGGCCAATGAGCAGTTCTTC. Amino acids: CASNQGPASGANEQFF.